The 27 T cell receptor beta chains in this list originate from one sample, sequenced in a study of blood T cell repertoires in COVID-19. TCRdb keeps only in-frame clones here, not all; method: immunoSEQ multiplex PCR. This table holds approximately 200,000 clones, 70% to 90% found once. The sequencing input was peripheral blood. Receptors originate from a man between 45 and 60 years old who had recovered from COVID-19.

CDR3 sequence: CASSQAGGRAAGELFF. For the CDR3, the DNA is TGTGCCAGCAGCCAAGCTGGCGGGAGAGCAGCGGGGGAGCTGTTTTTT. V usage is TRBV14 and J usage is TRBJ2-2; 7 bases agree with TRBD2. V lost 1 base, J lost 8 bases, and 10 bases stayed unmatched. The germline CDR1 and CDR2 sequences are SGHDN and FVKESK. This CDR3 is built from 16 residues.

This clone has just one count. The rearrangement links TRBV9 to TRBJ2-1, with 11 bases that match TRBD2. Germline V gene sequence: CDR1 SGDLS, CDR2 YYNGEE. This CDR3 comprises 20 residues. V lost 4 bases to trimming and J lost 0 bases; unmatched junction nucleotides: 15. The CDR3 is CASSPRIPGLAESSYNEQFF. CDR3 DNA: TGTGCCAGCAGCCCAAGAATCCCGGGACTAGCGGAGAGCTCCTACAATGAGCAGTTCTTC. Complete variable domain (other parts from reference TRBV9 and TRBJ2-1): DSGVTQTPKHLITATGQRVTLRCSPRSGDLSVYWYQQSLDQGLQFLIQYYNGEERAKGNILERFSAQQFPDLHSELNLSSLELGDSALYFCASSPRIPGLAESSYNEQFFGPGTRLTVL.

The rearrangement uses TRBV21-1 and TRBJ2-1; the tabulated D call, TRBD2, remains unverified against the DNA. TRBV21-1 is a recognized pseudogene. This CDR3 region has 14 residues. The CDR3 nucleotides read TGTGCCAGCAGCAAAGGGAGGCGGCCCGATGAGCAGTTCTTC. Its protein product is CASSKGRRPDEQFF.

The chain employs TRBV28 and TRBJ2-7, with 9 positions matching TRBD1. With V trimmed by 6 bases and J by 1 base, 7 bases remained unmatched. The CDR3 is 15 residues long. From germline, CDR1 is MDHEN and CDR2 SYDVKM. The CDR3: CASRGPGQGSYEQYF. The CDR3 DNA sequence: TGTGCCAGCAGGGGGCCGGGACAGGGTTCCTACGAGCAGTACTTC.

A single count supports this clone. The rearrangement links TRBV5-4 to TRBJ1-3; TRBD1 might be the D (6 bases). From germline, CDR1 is SGHNT and CDR2 YYREEE (reference sequence). The V gene lost 0 bases and the J gene lost 4 bases, with 11 bases spanning the gap. The CDR3 is 15 amino acids. The CDR3, as DNA: TGTGCCAGCAGCTTGGCTGGGGGCTTCGGAAACACCATATATTTT. This encodes CASSLAGGFGNTIYF.

The chain couples TRBV30 to TRBJ2-7, with 9 bases that match TRBD1. The ends lost 2 bases at V and 3 bases at J; junction bases unmatched: 11. Per germline, CDR1 GTSNPN and CDR2 SVGIG (reference sequence). The CDR3 extends over 16 amino acids. CDR3 amino acids: CAWSPRVPGQGYEQYF. The CDR3 nucleotides read TGTGCCTGGAGTCCCCGAGTCCCGGGACAGGGCTACGAGCAGTACTTC.

This clone was seen a few times. The chain carries TRBV5-1 and TRBJ2-7; 9 positions match TRBD1. Looked up from germline, CDR1 is SGHRS and CDR2 is YFSETQ. The CDR3 covers 14 residues. Germline trimming cut 1 base from V and 6 bases from J; bases unmatched to any gene: 5. The CDR3 nucleotides are TGCGCCAGCAGCTTGCCACAGGGGGCTTCCGAGCAGTACTTC. Protein: CASSLPQGASEQYF.

The chain employs TRBV24-1 and TRBJ2-1; TRBD1 aligns across 9 bases. The ends lost 3 bases at V and 7 bases at J; junction bases unmatched: 9. The germline CDR1 and CDR2 sequences are KGHDR and SFDVKD. This CDR3 contains 16 residues. The CDR3 is CATSDPTGGFRNEQFF. DNA for the CDR3: TGTGCCACCAGTGATCCCACAGGGGGCTTTCGAAATGAGCAGTTCTTC.

V gene TRBV28 combines with J gene TRBJ1-1; 8 bases line up with TRBD1. Looked up from germline, CDR1 is MDHEN and CDR2 is SYDVKM. The CDR3 is 14 amino acids. The V segment lost 10 bases and the J segment 4 bases; nucleotides outside the gene matches: 11. CDR3 residues: CATGTGGKGTEAFF. CDR3 sequence (DNA): TGTGCCACAGGAACAGGGGGTAAGGGCACTGAAGCTTTCTTT.

V usage is TRBV2 and J usage is TRBJ2-7, with a tentative D call TRBD2 (5 bases). V was pared by 1 base and J by 7 bases, with 11 bases between. Germline V gives CDR1 SNHLY, CDR2 FYNNEI. This CDR3 has 13 residues. The CDR3 region is CASSEVRPGEQYF. CDR3 DNA sequence: TGTGCCAGCAGTGAAGTCAGGCCGGGGGAGCAGTACTTC.

The CDR3 is CASSLDWGPAGATNEQFF. The CDR3 DNA is TGTGCCAGCAGCTTAGATTGGGGCCCGGCGGGAGCGACAAATGAGCAGTTCTTC. This chain connects TRBV11-3 to TRBJ2-1, with 7 bases matching TRBD2. This CDR3 is built from 18 residues. Germline assignment: CDR1 SGHNT and CDR2 YENEEA. V gave up 0 bases and J gave up 7 bases; unmatched junction bases: 15. The variable domain in full, completed from reference TRBV11-3 and TRBJ2-1, reads EAGVVQSPRYKIIEKKQPVAFWCNPISGHNTLYWYLQNLGQGPELLIRYENEEAVDDSQLPKDRFSAERLKGVDSTLKIQPAELGDSAVYLCASSLDWGPAGATNEQFFGPGTRLTVL.

This clone was seen only a few times. Other DNA sequences from this sample encode an identical CDR3 as well. The chain is built from TRBV2 and TRBJ1-5; D not resolved. Trimming cost V 7 bases and J 0 bases, with 10 bases left between them. Germline CDR1 and CDR2: SNHLY and FYNNEI. The CDR3 totals 14 residues. CDR3 residues: CASTRLNSNQPQHF. CDR3 bases: TGTGCCAGCACGAGACTCAATAGCAATCAGCCCCAGCATTTT.

This chain uses TRBV2 with TRBJ2-3; a weak D match, TRBD1 (6 bases). CDR3 length: 15 residues. Germline assignment: CDR1 SNHLY and CDR2 FYNNEI. V was shortened by 6 bases and J by 0 bases, with 13 bases between the two germline ends. CDR3: CASRVQGVSTDTQYF. CDR3 DNA sequence: TGTGCCAGCAGGGTACAGGGAGTAAGCACAGATACGCAGTATTTT.

The genes are TRBV11-3 and TRBJ2-1; a weak D match, TRBD2 (6 bases). The CDR3 loop spans 15 amino acids. The germline CDR1 and CDR2 sequences are SGHNT and YENEEA. Deletions cut 5 bases from V and 7 bases from J, with 18 bases between. In DNA form, the CDR3 reads TGTGCCAGCAGCCCCAATGGACTACAAAGGAATGAGCAGTTCTTC. This translates into CASSPNGLQRNEQFF.

V usage is TRBV7-2 and J usage is TRBJ1-6, with TRBD1 as a possible D gene (5 bases). V lost 4 bases and J lost 0, with 13 bases in between. The CDR3 length is 17 residues. Looked up from germline, CDR1 is SGHTA and CDR2 is FQGNSA. The CDR3 protein is CASSSRDGSSYNSPLHF. The DNA for the CDR3 is TGTGCCAGCAGCTCCCGGGACGGGAGCTCCTATAATTCACCCCTCCACTTT.

This clone has more than one count but fewer than ten. The V and J genes are TRBV7-2 and TRBJ2-7, with D possibly being TRBD2 (5 bases). V gave up 4 bases and J gave up 5 bases, with 12 bases separating them. The CDR3 totals 13 residues. Germline values: CDR1 SGHTA, CDR2 FQGNSA. The CDR3 protein is CASSWTAGNEQYF. CDR3 coding DNA: TGTGCCAGCAGCTGGACGGCGGGCAACGAGCAGTACTTC. The full variable domain, rest sourced from reference TRBV7-2 and TRBJ2-7, is GAGVSQSPSNKVTEKGKDVELRCDPISGHTALYWYRQSLGQGLEFLIYFQGNSAPDKSGLPSDRFSAERTGGSVSTLTIQRTQQEDSAVYLCASSWTAGNEQYFGPGTRLTVT.

The rearrangement joins TRBV18 to TRBJ2-3, with TRBD2 matching over 7 bases. In germline, CDR1 is KGHSH, CDR2 LQKENI. V lost 2 bases, J lost 3 bases, and 5 bases stayed unmatched. The CDR3 has 15 residues. CDR3 sequence reads: CASSPAGARTDTQYF. The CDR3 nucleotides are TGTGCCAGCTCACCAGCGGGAGCGAGGACAGATACGCAGTATTTT. Variable domain in full (rest from reference TRBV18 and TRBJ2-3): NAGVMQNPRHLVRRRGQEARLRCSPMKGHSHVYWYRQLPEEGLKFMVYLQKENIIDESGMPKERFSAEFPKEGPSILRIQQVVRGDSAAYFCASSPAGARTDTQYFGPGTRLTVL.

In DNA, the CDR3 is TGTGCCACCAGTAGGGTTAGCGGACCCTACAATGAGCAGTTCTTC. This codes for CATSRVSGPYNEQFF. The gene calls are TRBV24-1 and TRBJ2-1; perhaps TRBD2 as D (6 bases). CDR3 size: 15 residues. V dropped 6 bases and J dropped 2 bases, with 13 bases sitting between them. Germline V lookup: CDR1 KGHDR, CDR2 SFDVKD.

The table lists this clone with a count of one. Different DNA sequences within this sample yield the same CDR3. The chain combines TRBV18 with TRBJ2-3; tentatively, D is TRBD2 (6 bases). This CDR3 is built from 16 residues. Per germline, CDR1 KGHSH and CDR2 LQKENI. V shed 3 bases and J shed 3 bases, with 16 bases lying between them. In DNA form, the CDR3 reads TGTGCCAGCTCACCTCGCTCCGGGGGTCCTACAGATACGCAGTATTTT. Translating gives CASSPRSGGPTDTQYF.

This clone came up once. The genes are TRBV29-1 and TRBJ1-5; maybe TRBD1 (5 bases). This CDR3 is 13 amino acids long. V shed 7 bases and J shed 6 bases, with 16 bases lying between them. The germline CDR1 and CDR2 sequences are SQVTM and ANQGSEA. CDR3 residues: CSGGQGLGQPQHF. CDR3 bases: TGCAGCGGTGGTCAGGGACTGGGTCAGCCCCAGCATTTT.

This rearrangement joins TRBV19 to TRBJ1-1; 7 positions agree with TRBD1. The V segment lost 8 bases and the J segment 1 base; nucleotides outside the gene matches: 13. The length of the CDR3 is 16 residues. Germline-derived CDR1 and CDR2 are LNHDA and SQIVND (reference sequence). CDR3 amino acids: CASREKPGTANTEAFF. CDR3 nucleotide sequence: TGTGCCAGTCGCGAAAAGCCCGGGACAGCGAACACTGAAGCTTTCTTT.

The V call is TRBV29-1, the J call TRBJ2-7, with D maybe TRBD1 (5 bases). The CDR3 spans 15 residues. V was clipped by 1 base and J by 4 bases, with 17 bases between them. Germline CDR1 and CDR2: SQVTM and ANQGSEA. CDR3 bases: TGCAGCGTTGAAGGTCAGGGCAATAGTGGGTACGAGCAGTACTTC. It codes for CSVEGQGNSGYEQYF.

The CDR3 DNA reads as TGTGCCAGCAGCCACCATAGCGGGACCTACGAGCAGTACTTC. The encoded protein is CASSHHSGTYEQYF. V and J are TRBV3-1 (or the pseudogene TRBV3-2) and TRBJ2-7; 8 bases match TRBD2. This CDR3 has 14 residues. Germline CDR1 is LGHDT and CDR2 is YNNKEL (reference sequence). V lost 3 bases to trimming and J lost 2 bases; unmatched junction nucleotides: 3.

In its sample, this clone was seen once. The rearrangement joins TRBV9 to TRBJ1-3; possibly TRBD1 for D (6 bases). In germline, CDR1 is SGDLS, CDR2 YYNGEE. The CDR3 runs 15 residues. Trimming removed 0 bases from V and 2 bases from J, with 9 bases in between. CDR3 in amino acids: CASSVDQGPGNTIYF. The DNA of the CDR3 is TGTGCCAGCAGCGTAGATCAGGGGCCTGGAAACACCATATATTTT.

The rearrangement joins TRBV29-1 to TRBJ2-3; 7 nucleotides agree with TRBD2. Germline trimming cut 8 bases from V and 2 bases from J; bases unmatched to any gene: 4. Per the germline V gene, CDR1 is SQVTM and CDR2 is ANQGSEA. The CDR3 is 12 residues long. This chain's CDR3 is CSIGGDTDTQYF. The DNA for the CDR3 is TGCAGCATTGGGGGGGACACAGATACGCAGTATTTT.

The chain employs TRBV12-3 or TRBV12-4 and TRBJ2-3; D perhaps matches TRBD2 (6 bases). This CDR3 comprises 12 residues. The V end lost 3 bases, the J end lost 8 bases, and 9 bases lay between the germline ends. The DNA for the CDR3 is TGTGCCAGCAGTTTTAGCGGTCCTACGCAGTATTTT. It specifies CASSFSGPTQYF.

The chain couples TRBV12-5 to TRBJ2-2; the D gene is possibly TRBD1 (5 bases). This CDR3 has 14 residues. V was pared by 2 bases and J by 4 bases, with 8 bases between. Germline loops: CDR1 LGHNT, CDR2 FRNRAP. The CDR3 protein is CASGLSQGTGELFF. The CDR3 nucleotides read TGTGCTAGTGGTTTGAGCCAGGGCACCGGGGAGCTGTTTTTT.